This TCR beta chain is from a study of cytomegalovirus exposure and HLA in healthy donors. Using immunoSEQ multiplex PCR, the repertoire was profiled, and TCRdb retains in-frame clones only, with some absent. This table holds under 250,000 clones, roughly 91% found once. In regard to this clone: Its cognate antigen is unknown.

The length of the CDR3 is 17 residues. V trimming: 4 bases; J trimming: 0 bases; junction bases outside the gene matches: 13. CDR1 is SQVTM and CDR2 is ANQGSEA in the germline V gene. Study-wide findings and caveats: The study recorded 150 to 200 TCR beta chains that were cytomegalovirus-associated. For cytomegalovirus status, the classifier reportedly gave diagnoses with high specificity and sensitivity. Three chains linked to CMV were shown in vitro to be specific for CMV antigens. Later, an analysis found that TCR clusters from the first cohort tended to co-occur in the roughly 120 validation repertoires.

The sample was PBMCs. This TCR came from a young woman in good health and CMV-seropositive. V and J are TRBV29-1 and TRBJ2-7; TRBD1 agrees at 9 bases. The CDR3 spells CSVAELTGGLSSYEQYF. Written as DNA, the CDR3 is TGCAGCGTTGCCGAGCTAACAGGGGGCCTTTCCTCCTACGAGCAGTACTTC.